The 16 T cell receptor beta chains in this list originate from one sample, sequenced in a study of tissue T cells after allogeneic stem cell transplantation (dated by TCRdb to between 2022 and 2023). What this sample's time point label stands for: human tissue collected at research (rapid) autopsy. The library came from the immunoSEQ multiplex PCR assay. TCRdb obtained this table from immuneACCESS and retained in-frame rearrangements with V and J assigned. These tables miss some clones; where compared with another copy, unresolved V genes account for less than half of the shortfall, and the remainder is unexplained. The sample has about 4,700 clones on record, around 70% of them singletons. Of the sample, less than 30% falls within the top ten clones. The sequencing used duodenal tissue, collected at autopsy. These receptors originate from a female patient between 18 and 50 years old with steroid-refractory graft-versus-host disease after an allogeneic stem cell transplant. Some T cells may be donor cells from the graft after a transplant.

By proportion, this clone is large. This chain links TRBV5-8 with TRBJ2-7; D uncertain. V shed 0 bases and J shed 0 bases, with 7 bases lying between them. The CDR3 loop spans 14 amino acids. The germline gives CDR1 SGHTS, CDR2 YDEGEE. The CDR3 nucleotides read TGTGCCAGCAGCTTGGGGCGGATCTCCTACGAGCAGTACTTC. Translating gives CASSLGRISYEQYF.

This clone showed up just once. The chain joins TRBV27 to TRBJ1-2; 8 positions agree with TRBD1. The germline V gene encodes CDR1 MNHEY and CDR2 SMNVEV (reference sequence). This CDR3 spans 19 amino acids. The ends lost 4 bases at V and 0 bases at J; junction bases unmatched: 16. The DNA of the CDR3 is TGTGCCAGCAGTTCCTCCCCCCGGACAGGGAGAAGCACTAACTATGGCTACACCTTC. Amino acids: CASSSSPRTGRSTNYGYTF.

The V and J genes are TRBV4-1 and TRBJ1-5; D is unclear. This CDR3 contains 15 residues. V was cut by 1 base and J by 3 bases, with 10 bases left in between. From germline, CDR1 is MGHRA and CDR2 YSYEKL. CDR3 in DNA: TGCGCCAGCAGCCAAGTGGCCCAGATCAATCAGCCCCAGCATTTT. Translated: CASSQVAQINQPQHF.

The rearrangement links TRBV10-3 to TRBJ2-1; TRBD2 aligns across 7 bases. The germline gives CDR1 ENHRY, CDR2 SYGVKD. The CDR3 loop spans 13 amino acids. The J segment lost 15 bases and the V segment lost 2 bases, leaving 10 bases of the junction unmatched. The CDR3 spells CAISEPPLAARFF. The CDR3 coding sequence is TGTGCCATCAGTGAGCCCCCGCTAGCGGCTAGGTTCTTC.

J is TRBJ2-3 and V is TRBV4-1, with D tentatively TRBD1 or TRBD2 (5 bases each). Germline V gene data show CDR1 as MGHRA and CDR2 as YSYEKL. The CDR3 consists of 12 residues. V was clipped by 0 bases and J by 11 bases, with 9 bases between them. The CDR3 protein is CASSQDRGLQYF. The CDR3 bases are TGCGCCAGCAGCCAAGACCGGGGCCTGCAGTATTTT.

This clone was recorded a few times. This chain links TRBV10-1 with TRBJ2-2; 9 bases agree with TRBD1. This CDR3 is 14 amino acids long. CDR1 and CDR2 from the germline V gene are WNHNN and SYGVQD (reference sequence). V gave up 10 bases and J gave up 2 bases; unmatched junction bases: 5. CDR3 coding DNA: TGCGCCACCAGGACAGGGGACAACACCGGGGAGCTGTTTTTT. As protein: CATRTGDNTGELFF.

This chain connects TRBV4-1 to TRBJ2-4; D possibly corresponds to TRBD1 (5 bases). This CDR3 region has 16 residues. Germline V gives CDR1 MGHRA, CDR2 YSYEKL. The V end lost 6 bases, the J end lost 0 bases, and 15 bases lay between the germline ends. The DNA for the CDR3 is TGCGCCAGCAGTCCTCGACAGATTCTAGCCAAAAACATTCAGTACTTC. Amino acid sequence: CASSPRQILAKNIQYF.

The V call is TRBV5-1, the J call TRBJ2-5; D unclear. V was clipped by 1 base and J by 0 bases, with 4 bases between them. Germline-derived CDR1 and CDR2 are SGHRS and YFSETQ. This CDR3 contains 13 residues. The DNA of the CDR3 is TGCGCCAGCAGCTTGTTGTACCAAGAGACCCAGTACTTC. It codes for CASSLLYQETQYF.

This chain joins TRBV24-1 and TRBJ1-5; 9 bases are a match to TRBD1. CDR3 length: 15 amino acids. Germline CDR1 reads KGHDR; CDR2 reads SFDVKD. V gave up 4 bases and J gave up 6 bases; unmatched junction bases: 6. The CDR3 loop is CATSESGTGRQPQHF. CDR3 coding DNA: TGTGCCACCAGTGAATCCGGGACAGGGCGTCAGCCCCAGCATTTT.

V gene TRBV5-1 combines with J gene TRBJ1-2, with D uncertain. CDR1 is SGHRS, CDR2 YFSETQ, per germline. V was trimmed by 1 base and J by 2 bases, leaving 12 bases between them. This CDR3 region has 15 residues. This chain's CDR3 is CASSLRESRNYGYTF. CDR3 DNA sequence: TGCGCCAGCAGCTTGAGGGAGTCAAGGAACTATGGCTACACCTTC. Complete variable domain (other parts from reference TRBV5-1 and TRBJ1-2): KAGVTQTPRYLIKTRGQQVTLSCSPISGHRSVSWYQQTPGQGLQFLFEYFSETQRNKGNFPGRFSGRQFSNSRSEMNVSTLELGDSALYLCASSLRESRNYGYTFGSGTRLTVV.

This rearrangement joins TRBV27 to TRBJ2-5, with D possibly matching TRBD2 (5 bases). From germline, CDR1 is MNHEY and CDR2 SMNVEV (reference sequence). V lost 2 bases and J lost 5, with 9 bases in between. The CDR3 runs 13 residues. The CDR3 here is CASSLIASETQYF. The DNA of the CDR3 is TGTGCCAGCAGTTTAATAGCGAGTGAGACCCAGTACTTC.

The V call is TRBV25-1, the J call TRBJ1-1; no definite D call. The germline gives CDR1 MGHDK, CDR2 SYGVNS. The V gene lost 2 bases and the J gene lost 0 bases, with 7 bases spanning the gap. The CDR3 has 14 residues. CDR3 protein: CASSETAMNTEAFF. The DNA for the CDR3 is TGTGCCAGCAGTGAAACGGCAATGAACACTGAAGCTTTCTTT. The full variable domain, completed using reference TRBV25-1 and TRBJ1-1, is EADIYQTPRYLVIGTGKKITLECSQTMGHDKMYWYQQDPGMELHLIHYSYGVNSTEKGDLSSESTVSRIRTEHFPLTLESARPSHTSQYLCASSETAMNTEAFFGQGTRLTVV.

The CDR3: CASSFSITEAFF. CDR3 in DNA: TGTGCCAGCAGCTTCTCCATCACTGAAGCTTTCTTT. The genes are TRBV7-9 and TRBJ1-1, with D uncertain. The CDR3 is made up of 12 amino acids. The germline CDR1 and CDR2 sequences are SEHNR and FQNEAQ (reference sequence). Trimming cost V 3 bases and J 4 bases, with 6 bases left between them.

The CDR3, as DNA: TGTGCCAGCAGTGCCGGGGGTGATCAGCCCCAGCATTTT. Protein product: CASSAGGDQPQHF. The chain carries TRBV6-4 and TRBJ1-5, with a weak D call TRBD1 (5 bases). The CDR3 sequence is 13 residues long. The germline V and J ends were trimmed by 4 bases and 5 bases, with 9 bases remaining between them. Per the germline V gene, CDR1 is MRHNA and CDR2 is SNTAGT.

This chain links TRBV19 with TRBJ1-4, with a tentative D call TRBD1 (5 bases). CDR3 length: 15 amino acids. V was trimmed by 5 bases and J by 0 bases, leaving 10 bases between them. The germline CDR1 and CDR2 sequences are LNHDA and SQIVND (reference sequence). The CDR3 loop reads CASSGRRATNEKLFF. The DNA of the CDR3 is TGTGCCAGTAGTGGCCGCAGGGCAACTAATGAAAAACTGTTTTTT.

The CDR3 bases are TGTGCCATCACCCGACACGCCTCTGGAAACACCATATATTTT. It codes for CAITRHASGNTIYF. J is TRBJ1-3 and V is TRBV10-3; D is uncertain. The CDR3 sequence is 14 residues long. Germline CDR1 and CDR2: ENHRY and SYGVKD. V lost 7 bases and J 0 bases, leaving 10 bases between the germline ends.